This TCR beta chain stems from a study of shared clonotypes between healthy human individuals. Comment on this clone: Antigen unknown.

This CDR3 has 14 residues. The germline gives CDR1 SGHRS, CDR2 YFSETQ. Trimming at V came to 5 bases and at J to 2 bases, leaving 4 bases not matched to a gene. Whole-study findings and limits: Naive subsets typically showed greater estimated richness than memory subsets.

The study separated CD4+ cells into CD45RA+ naive and CD45RA-negative memory subsets. Each subset's genomic DNA was split evenly across several immunoSEQ plates. As handled by the study authors: ImmunoSEQ supplied junction-only sequences lacking quality scores, so filtering was different. Repertoires were generated with immunoSEQ multiplex PCR, while TCRdb's copy carries only in-frame clones and drops some. That table supplies the V and J calls and clone size; D and trimming were determined from the DNA. The sample holds about 1.5 million clones; 98% are singletons and the top ten take 0.4% to 0.55%.

The sequence was collected from a man under 40 in good health. Material: naive CD4+ T cells sorted from blood. The subset here: CD45RA+ positively selected. This chain joins TRBV5-1 and TRBJ2-1, with 7 bases identical to TRBD1. In nucleotides, the CDR3 is TGCGCCAGCAGACCTGGACAGGCCTACAATGAGCAGTTCTTC. Translating it yields CASRPGQAYNEQFF.